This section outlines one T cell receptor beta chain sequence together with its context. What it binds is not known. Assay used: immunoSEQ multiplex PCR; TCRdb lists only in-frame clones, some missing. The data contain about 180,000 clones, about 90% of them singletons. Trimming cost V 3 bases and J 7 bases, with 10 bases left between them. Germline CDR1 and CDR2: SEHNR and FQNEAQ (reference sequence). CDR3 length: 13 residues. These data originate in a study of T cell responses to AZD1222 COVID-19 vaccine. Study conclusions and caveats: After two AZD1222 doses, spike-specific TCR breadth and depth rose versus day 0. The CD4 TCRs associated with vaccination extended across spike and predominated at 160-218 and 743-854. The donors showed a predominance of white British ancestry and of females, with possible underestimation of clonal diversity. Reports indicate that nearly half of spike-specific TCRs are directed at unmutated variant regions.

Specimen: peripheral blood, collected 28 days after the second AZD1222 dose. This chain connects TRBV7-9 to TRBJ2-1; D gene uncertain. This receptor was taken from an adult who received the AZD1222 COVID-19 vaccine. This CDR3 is CASSLPTLNEQFF. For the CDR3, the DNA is TGTGCCAGCAGCTTGCCCACTCTGAATGAGCAGTTCTTC. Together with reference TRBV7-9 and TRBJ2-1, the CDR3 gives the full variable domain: DTGVSQNPRHKITKRGQNVTFRCDPISEHNRLYWYRQTLGQGPEFLTYFQNEAQLEKSRLLSDRFSAERPKGSFSTLEIQRTEQGDSAMYLCASSLPTLNEQFFGPGTRLTVL.